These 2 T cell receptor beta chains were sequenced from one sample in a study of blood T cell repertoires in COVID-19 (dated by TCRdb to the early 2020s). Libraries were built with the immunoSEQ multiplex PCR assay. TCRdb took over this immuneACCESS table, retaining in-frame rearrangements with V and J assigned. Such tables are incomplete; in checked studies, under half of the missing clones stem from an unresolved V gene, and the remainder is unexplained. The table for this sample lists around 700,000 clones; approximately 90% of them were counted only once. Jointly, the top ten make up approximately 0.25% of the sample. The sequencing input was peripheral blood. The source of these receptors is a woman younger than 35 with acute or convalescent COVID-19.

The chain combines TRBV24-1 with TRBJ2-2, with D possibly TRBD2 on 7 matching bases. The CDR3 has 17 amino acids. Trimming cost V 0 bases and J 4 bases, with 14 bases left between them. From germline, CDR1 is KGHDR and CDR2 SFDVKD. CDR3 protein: CATSDLRWGGSTGELFF. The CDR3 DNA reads TGTGCCACCAGTGATTTGAGGTGGGGGGGCTCCACCGGGGAGCTGTTTTTT.

The CDR3 here is CASSSAGTGSYEQYF. The CDR3, as DNA: TGTGCCAGCTCATCAGCCGGGACAGGCTCCTACGAGCAGTACTTC. The chain carries TRBV18 and TRBJ2-7, with 8 bases aligning to TRBD1. This CDR3 region has 15 residues. With V trimmed by 5 bases and J by 0 bases, 6 bases remained unmatched. Germline V lookup: CDR1 KGHSH, CDR2 LQKENI.